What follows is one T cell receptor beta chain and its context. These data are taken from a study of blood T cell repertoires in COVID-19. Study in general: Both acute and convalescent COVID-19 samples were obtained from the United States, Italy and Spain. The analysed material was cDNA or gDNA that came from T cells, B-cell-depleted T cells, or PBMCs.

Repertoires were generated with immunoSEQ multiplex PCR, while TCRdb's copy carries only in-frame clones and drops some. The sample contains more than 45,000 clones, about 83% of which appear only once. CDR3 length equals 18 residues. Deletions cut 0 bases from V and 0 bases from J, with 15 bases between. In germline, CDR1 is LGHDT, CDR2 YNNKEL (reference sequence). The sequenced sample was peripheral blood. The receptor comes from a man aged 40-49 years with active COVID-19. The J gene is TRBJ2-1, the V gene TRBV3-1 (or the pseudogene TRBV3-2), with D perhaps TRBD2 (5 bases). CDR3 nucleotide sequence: TGTGCCAGCAGCCAAGAAGGTCAGCGGCCCTCCTCCTACAATGAGCAGTTCTTC. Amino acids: CASSQEGQRPSSYNEQFF.